This is a list of T cell receptor beta chains from one sample in a study of blood T cell repertoires in COVID-19. Method: immunoSEQ multiplex PCR; TCRdb's copy keeps in-frame clones and lacks some. This sample has around 290,000 clones, with approximately 90% found just once. The sample consisted of peripheral blood. The receptors were sampled from a man aged 35 to 55 with acute or convalescent COVID-19. Both conserved end residues are part of each CDR3. Fields, in order: clone size, D gene, J gene, V gene, CDR3 DNA, CDR3 protein. D genes are given only for firm matches. The size of a clone is reported for some rows only, either as once, few or many, or as a class for expanded clones.

NA TRBD2 TRBJ2-1 TRBV5-1 TGCGCCAGCAGGGGAGGGATTCGACAGAACAATGAGCAGTTCTTC CASRGGIRQNNEQFF
NA TRBD2 TRBJ2-1 TRBV27 TGTGCCAGCAGTCAAACCCAGGTGGGGGGGTTTGATGAGCAGTTCTTC CASSQTQVGGFDEQFF
NA TRBD2 TRBJ2-7 TRBV10-1 TGCGCCAGCAGTTTAGTTAACCTAGCGGGGGGATACTACGAGCAGTACTTC CASSLVNLAGGYYEQYF
NA NA TRBJ1-1 TRBV20-1 TGCAGTCGACCACTAGGGGGTGAAGCTTTCTTT CSRPLGGEAFF
NA NA TRBJ2-7 TRBV7-9 TGTGCCAGCAGCCTTAGACTGAACGAGCAGTACTTC CASSLRLNEQYF
NA NA TRBJ1-5 TRBV7-9 TGTGCCAGCAGCTCCCGGGACATCCGCAATCAGCCCCAGCATTTT CASSSRDIRNQPQHF
NA NA TRBJ2-1 TRBV6-5 TGTGCCAGCAGTTACGAGGCGGCTAGCCTAAATGAGCAGTTCTTC CASSYEAASLNEQFF
NA TRBD1 TRBJ2-1 TRBV24-1 TGTGCCACCAGTGATTTTTCACAGGGGTTGTTAGACAATGAGCAGTTCTTC CATSDFSQGLLDNEQFF
once NA TRBJ2-2 TRBV18 TGTGCCAGCTCACCACTCTCAGGGAACACCGGGGAGCTGTTTTTT CASSPLSGNTGELFF
NA NA TRBJ1-2 TRBV1 TGCACCAGCAGCCAAGCGGTTCAATGGTACACCTTC CTSSQAVQWYTF
NA TRBD2 TRBJ2-7 TRBV29-1 TGCAGCGCATCCCAGGGAGGGAATCCCTACGAGCAGTACTTC CSASQGGNPYEQYF
once TRBD1 TRBJ1-1 TRBV19 TGTGCCAGTAGTGCCCTTCCGGGACAGGGCACTGAAGCTTTCTTT CASSALPGQGTEAFF
NA NA TRBJ1-1 TRBV18 TGTGCCAGCTCACCAGGAGAGACTGAAGCTTTCTTT CASSPGETEAFF
NA NA TRBJ1-5 TRBV6-5 TGTGCCAGCAGCCTTCAAACGGTTCAGCCCCAGCATTTT CASSLQTVQPQHF
NA NA TRBJ1-2 TRBV11-2 TGTGCCAGCAGCTTAGATGGGAGCTATGGCTACACCTTC CASSLDGSYGYTF
NA NA TRBJ2-1 TRBV6-6 TGTGCCAGCAGTCTGGACAGTCAAAGCTCCTACAATGAGCAGTTCTTC CASSLDSQSSYNEQFF
NA TRBD1 TRBJ1-2 TRBV3-1/TRBV3-2 TGTGCCAGCAGCCCAACCCCACAGGGGGATTATGGCTACACCTTC CASSPTPQGDYGYTF
NA NA TRBJ2-7 TRBV30 TGTGCCTGGAGTACCCTCGGGGGTTCGATCGAGCAGTACTTC CAWSTLGGSIEQYF
NA NA TRBJ2-3 TRBV5-1 TGCGCCAGCAGCTTGAATTCCGGCACAGATACGCAGTATTTT CASSLNSGTDTQYF
NA TRBD1 TRBJ1-3 TRBV5-4 TGTGCCAGCAGCGAGGGACAGGGGTTATACACCATATATTTT CASSEGQGLYTIYF
NA TRBD1 TRBJ1-2 TRBV30 TGTGCCTGGAGTGGGGGACAGCACCCCTCGTATGGCTACACCTTC CAWSGGQHPSYGYTF
NA NA TRBJ1-2 TRBV5-1 TGCGCCAGCAGCTTGGATGAGGAAGGCTACACCTTC CASSLDEEGYTF
NA TRBD2 TRBJ2-7 TRBV5-1 TGCGCCAGTAGCTTAACTAGCGGGTCCCACGAGCAGTACTTC CASSLTSGSHEQYF
NA NA TRBJ2-7 TRBV20-1 TGCAGTGCTAGTCGCCAGGGGGGCGAGCAGTACTTC CSASRQGGEQYF
NA TRBD2 TRBJ2-7 TRBV3-1/TRBV3-2 TGTGCCAGCAGCCCCCTGGGTAGCGGGTACGAGCAGTACTTC CASSPLGSGYEQYF
NA TRBD1 TRBJ1-4 TRBV6-6 TGTGCCAGCAGTCCGGGACAGAGACCCTTACGGGATGAAAAACTGTTTTTT CASSPGQRPLRDEKLFF
NA NA TRBJ2-1 TRBV12-3/TRBV12-4 TGTGCCAGCAGTTTGACGCGGGACCATGAGCAGTTCTTC CASSLTRDHEQFF
NA NA TRBJ2-2 TRBV28 TGTGCCAGCAGTTTGGCTGTGGGACACAGCACCGGGGAGCTGTTTTTT CASSLAVGHSTGELFF